These T cell receptor beta chains were read from a single sample in a study of T-cell reconstitution after alpha-beta-depleted transplantation in children. Via MiXCR, TCRdb re-called the PCR reads, giving one row per CDR3 protein. This sample has 490,000 or so distinct CDR3 sequences, with approximately 12% found just once. The source material was PBMCs from the stem cell graft donor, sampled from the stem cell graft. Receptors originate from a human donor who donated a stem cell graft to a child with combined immunodeficiency. The CDR3 runs from the conserved cysteine through the conserved F or W. Each record gives: clone size, J gene, D gene, V gene, CDR3 protein, CDR3 DNA. The D gene is left open where the match is weak. Only some rows state a clone size, as once, few, many or a class for expanded clones.

>few|TRBJ2-3|.|TRBV24-1
CATSDLMGGSADTQYF
TGTGCCACCAGTGATTTGATGGGGGGTAGCGCAGATACGCAGTATTTT
>many|TRBJ2-1|TRBD2|TRBV5-5
CASSFVAGGESEQFF
TGTGCCAGCAGCTTTGTAGCGGGAGGGGAATCGGAGCAGTTCTTC
>many|TRBJ2-1|.|TRBV4-3
CASSQDPFRVEPYNEQFF
TGCGCCAGCAGCCAAGATCCATTCCGGGTGGAACCCTACAATGAGCAGTTCTTC
>.|TRBJ2-2|TRBD1|TRBV15
CATSRDQGQWTGELFF
TGTGCCACCAGCAGAGATCAGGGACAGTGGACCGGGGAGCTGTTTTTT
>.|TRBJ2-2|TRBD2|TRBV2
CASRMTSGRAGELFF
TGTGCCAGCAGGATGACTAGCGGGAGGGCCGGGGAGCTGTTTTTT
>few|TRBJ2-7|.|TRBV7-8
CASSLGPLSGGAGEQYF
TGTGCCAGCAGCTTAGGACCTTTAAGTGGGGGGGCCGGCGAGCAGTACTTC
>.|TRBJ2-1|.|TRBV7-8
CASSSSGPSNEQFF
TGTGCCAGCAGCAGCTCCGGACCCTCCAATGAGCAGTTCTTC
>.|TRBJ2-5|.|TRBV7-2
CASSLAMGKETQYF
TGTGCCAGCAGCTTAGCGATGGGGAAAGAGACCCAGTACTTC
>.|TRBJ1-1|.|TRBV29-1
CSASHWAEGNEAFF
TGCAGCGCTTCCCATTGGGCAGAAGGGAATGAAGCTTTCTTT
>many|TRBJ1-4|TRBD1|TRBV6-4
CASSDRTGTRRVNEKLFF
TGTGCCAGCAGTGACCGGACAGGGACCCGGCGCGTTAATGAAAAACTGTTTTTT
>.|TRBJ2-5|.|TRBV2
CASTLGGLETQYF
TGTGCCAGCACGTTGGGGGGATTAGAGACCCAGTACTTC
>many|TRBJ2-5|TRBD2|TRBV4-2
CASSQDWGGGQETQYF
TGTGCCAGCAGCCAAGATTGGGGGGGGGGCCAAGAGACCCAGTACTTC
>few|TRBJ2-1|TRBD1|TRBV12-3/TRBV12-4
CASSSSRDREPYNEQFF
TGTGCCAGCAGTTCGTCCCGGGACAGGGAACCCTACAATGAGCAGTTCTTC
>few|TRBJ2-1|.|TRBV5-1
CASSWGGGETYNEQFF
TGCGCCAGCAGCTGGGGGGGCGGGGAAACCTACAATGAGCAGTTCTTC
>few|TRBJ2-7|.|TRBV5-1
CASSPALGAYEQYF
TGCGCCAGCAGCCCCGCTTTGGGGGCCTACGAGCAGTACTTC
>many|TRBJ2-3|TRBD2|TRBV12-3/TRBV12-4
CASSSRLATGTDTQYF
TGTGCCAGCAGTTCGAGACTAGCGACGGGCACAGATACGCAGTATTTT
>few|TRBJ2-3|TRBD2|TRBV6-5
CASSYSKLAGSNTQYF
TGTGCCAGCAGTTACTCGAAACTAGCGGGATCGAATACGCAGTATTTT
>many|TRBJ2-2|.|TRBV30
CAWSLEQGTGELFF
TGTGCCTGGAGTCTCGAGCAAGGCACCGGGGAGCTGTTTTTT
>.|TRBJ2-3|TRBD2|TRBV5-1
CASSTRLAGVTDTQYF
TGCGCCAGCAGCACCAGACTAGCGGGAGTAACAGATACGCAGTATTTT
>few|TRBJ2-7|.|TRBV10-3
CAISESGARNEQYF
TGTGCCATCAGTGAGTCTGGGGCAAGAAACGAGCAGTACTTC
>many|TRBJ2-7|.|TRBV7-8
CATRPYEQYF
TGTGCCACCCGACCCTACGAGCAGTACTTC
>.|TRBJ2-2|TRBD1|TRBV30
CAWSVQQGVAGELFF
TGTGCCTGGAGTGTTCAACAGGGGGTCGCCGGGGAGCTGTTTTTT
>many|TRBJ2-7|TRBD2|TRBV12-3/TRBV12-4
CASELIAGGDYEQYF
TGTGCCAGCGAGTTAATAGCGGGAGGGGATTACGAGCAGTACTTC
>few|TRBJ2-1|.|TRBV7-2
CASSSRPPGVFGNEQFF
TGTGCCAGCAGCTCCCGGCCTCCGGGAGTATTCGGGAATGAGCAGTTCTTC
>many|TRBJ1-1|.|TRBV27
CASSRGRPNTEAFF
TGTGCCAGCAGTCGGGGACGGCCCAACACTGAAGCTTTCTTT
>many|TRBJ2-1|.|TRBV21-1
CASSKRNRGNEQFF
TGTGCCAGCAGCAAGCGGAATCGAGGGAATGAGCAGTTCTTC
>.|TRBJ1-6|.|TRBV7-2
CASSLGPGNSPLHF
TGTGCCAGCAGCTTAGGTCCGGGTAATTCACCCCTCCACTTT
>.|TRBJ1-1|.|TRBV30
CACRRLNTEAFF
TGTGCCTGTAGGCGGCTGAACACTGAAGCTTTCTTT
>.|TRBJ2-3|.|TRBV9
CASSDEGTGTDTQYF
TGTGCCAGCAGTGACGAGGGGACTGGCACAGATACGCAGTATTTT
>many|TRBJ2-2|TRBD2|TRBV12-3/TRBV12-4
CASFPGLADPGGELFF
TGTGCCAGCTTCCCGGGACTAGCGGACCCAGGGGGGGAGCTGTTTTTT
>.|TRBJ2-5|.|TRBV20-1
CSARARTGLETQYF
TGCAGTGCTAGAGCCCGTACAGGGCTGGAGACCCAGTACTTC
>.|TRBJ1-1|.|TRBV5-1
CASSDGGVTEAFF
TGCGCCAGCAGCGATGGGGGGGTTACTGAAGCTTTCTTT
>many|TRBJ2-5|TRBD2|TRBV7-2
CASTVLGLASETQYF
TGTGCCAGCACCGTTTTGGGACTAGCTTCAGAGACCCAGTACTTC
>few|TRBJ2-3|.|TRBV15
CATSRAGGRTDTQYF
TGTGCCACCAGCAGAGCCGGCGGTCGCACAGATACGCAGTATTTT
>few|TRBJ1-2|.|TRBV13
CASSPTPTEANYGYTF
TGTGCCAGCAGCCCAACCCCGACAGAGGCTAACTATGGCTACACCTTC
>few|TRBJ2-7|TRBD1|TRBV12-3/TRBV12-4
CASRGDRLHEQYF
TGTGCCAGCCGAGGGGACAGGCTCCACGAGCAGTACTTC
>.|TRBJ1-5|.|TRBV10-3
CAISESDLTQPQHF
TGTGCCATCAGTGAGTCGGATTTGACTCAGCCCCAGCATTTT
>few|TRBJ2-7|.|TRBV6-2/TRBV6-3
CASSYSHNSYEQYF
TGTGCCAGCAGTTACTCACACAATTCCTACGAGCAGTACTTC
>few|TRBJ1-1|.|TRBV4-3
CASSQQLRGGTEAFF
TGCGCCAGCAGCCAACAACTCAGGGGTGGCACTGAAGCTTTCTTT
>.|TRBJ2-5|.|TRBV7-8
CASSSGTSEAQYF
TGTGCCAGCAGCTCCGGGACATCTGAGGCCCAGTACTTC
>few|TRBJ2-1|.|TRBV29-1
CSVELVDEQFF
TGCAGCGTTGAACTGGTCGATGAGCAGTTCTTC
>few|TRBJ2-1|.|TRBV5-6
CASSQDYTLAYNEQFF
TGTGCCAGCAGCCAGGACTACACCCTCGCCTACAATGAGCAGTTCTTC
>few|TRBJ2-5|TRBD2|TRBV5-1
CASTRSGALQETQYF
TGCGCCAGCACCAGAAGCGGGGCCCTACAAGAGACCCAGTACTTC
>few|TRBJ2-3|TRBD2|TRBV20-1
CSARVPSGRVDTQYF
TGCAGTGCTAGAGTACCTAGCGGGAGGGTGGATACGCAGTATTTT
>.|TRBJ1-2|.|TRBV5-1
CASSLEGQINYGYTF
TGCGCCAGCAGCTTGGAAGGGCAAATCAACTATGGCTACACCTTC
>few|TRBJ2-7|TRBD1|TRBV2
CASSERTGLTYEQYF
TGTGCCAGCAGTGAGCGGACAGGGCTAACCTACGAGCAGTACTTC
>few|TRBJ2-3|TRBD1|TRBV6-1
CASRDRVPTDTQYF
TGTGCCAGCAGAGACAGGGTCCCCACAGATACGCAGTATTTT
>many|TRBJ2-5|.|TRBV5-6
CASKEVQEIETQYF
TGTGCCAGCAAGGAGGTTCAAGAAATAGAGACCCAGTACTTC